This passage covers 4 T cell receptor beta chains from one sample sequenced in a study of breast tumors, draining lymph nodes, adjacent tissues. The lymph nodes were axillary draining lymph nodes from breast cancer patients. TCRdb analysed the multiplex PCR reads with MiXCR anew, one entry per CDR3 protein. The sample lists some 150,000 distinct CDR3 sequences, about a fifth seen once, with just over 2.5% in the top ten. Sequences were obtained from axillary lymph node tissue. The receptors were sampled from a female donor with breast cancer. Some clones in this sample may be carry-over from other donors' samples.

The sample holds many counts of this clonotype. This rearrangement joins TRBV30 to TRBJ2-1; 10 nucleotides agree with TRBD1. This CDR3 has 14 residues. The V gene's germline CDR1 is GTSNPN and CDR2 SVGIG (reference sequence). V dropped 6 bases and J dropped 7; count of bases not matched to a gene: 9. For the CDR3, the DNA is TGTGCCTGCAGCTCCGGGACAGGGGAGAATGAGCAGTTCTTC. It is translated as CACSSGTGENEQFF.

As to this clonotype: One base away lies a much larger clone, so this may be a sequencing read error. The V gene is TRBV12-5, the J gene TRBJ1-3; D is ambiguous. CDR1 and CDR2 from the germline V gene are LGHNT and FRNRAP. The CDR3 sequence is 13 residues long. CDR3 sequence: CASELGGGNTLYF. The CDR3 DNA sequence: TGTGCTAGTGAACTGGGAGGTGGAAACACCTTATATTTT. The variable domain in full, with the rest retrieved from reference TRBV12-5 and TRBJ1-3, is DARVTQTPRHKVTEMGQEVTMRCQPILGHNTVFWYRQTMMQGLELLAYFRNRAPLDDSGMPKDRFSAEMPDATLATLKIQPSEPRDSAVYFCASELGGGNTLYFGEGSWLTVV.

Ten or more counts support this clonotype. CDR3: CSARDGNTGELFF. For the CDR3, the DNA is TGCAGTGCTAGAGACGGTAACACCGGGGAGCTGTTTTTT. The chain is built from TRBV20-1 and TRBJ2-2; D ambiguous. Trimming pared 0 bases from V and 2 bases from J, leaving 4 bases between. This CDR3 comprises 13 residues. CDR1 DFQATT and CDR2 SNEGSKA come from the germline V gene (reference sequence).

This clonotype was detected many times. CDR3 nucleotides: TGTGCCAGCAGCTTGGAGCGGGAGGGTACAACAGATACGCAGTATTTT. Its protein is CASSLEREGTTDTQYF. J is TRBJ2-3 and V is TRBV5-6, with TRBD2 identical over 10 bases. This CDR3 is 16 amino acids long. Per germline, CDR1 SGHDT and CDR2 YYEEEE. After removal of 0 bases from V and 3 bases from J, the junction contained 4 bases not matched to a gene. The entire variable domain, with the rest obtained from reference TRBV5-6 and TRBJ2-3, is as follows: DAGVTQSPTHLIKTRGQQVTLRCSPKSGHDTVSWYQQALGQGPQFIFQYYEEEERQRGNFPDRFSGHQFPNYSSELNVNALLLGDSALYLCASSLEREGTTDTQYFGPGTRLTVL.